Following are 4 T cell receptor beta chains from one sample sequenced in a study of CD8+ T cells in alopecia areata. The treatment here: oral pan-JAK inhibitor, 5-10 mg twice daily. Those with alopecia areata gave lesional scalp punch biopsies and peripheral blood. After isolation, RNA underwent reverse transcription to generate cDNA as the sequencing template. Measured with immunoSEQ multiplex PCR; TCRdb has only the in-frame clones, and not every one. The repertoire holds 4,000 to 5,500 clones, with 69% as singletons. The sequencing here drew on skin, taken at week 24, from a patient treated with tofacitinib. These receptors all stem from a human donor with alopecia areata.

The CDR3, as DNA: TGTGCCAGCAGCTACGGACAGGTCGGGTGGAGCACCGGGGAGCTGTTTTTT. Translation gives CASSYGQVGWSTGELFF. The chain links TRBV11-2 to TRBJ2-2; 7 bases line up with TRBD1. The germline V gene encodes CDR1 SGHAT and CDR2 FQNNGV. The CDR3 is 17 amino acids. V gave up 4 bases and J gave up 4 bases; unmatched junction bases: 12. The whole variable domain, filled in from reference TRBV11-2 and TRBJ2-2, reads EAGVAQSPRYKIIEKRQSVAFWCNPISGHATLYWYQQILGQGPKLLIQFQNNGVVDDSQLPKDRFSAERLKGVDSTLKIQPAKLEDSAVYLCASSYGQVGWSTGELFFGEGSRLTVL.

This chain uses TRBV14 with TRBJ2-3, with 8 positions matching TRBD2. CDR1 is SGHDN, CDR2 FVKESK, per germline. Trimming removed 3 bases from V and 5 bases from J; junction bases left unmatched: 4. The CDR3 is 14 amino acids. The CDR3: CASSQYREGDTQYF. CDR3 bases: TGTGCCAGCAGCCAGTATCGGGAGGGAGATACGCAGTATTTT. The variable domain in full, with the rest retrieved from reference TRBV14 and TRBJ2-3, is EAGVTQFPSHSVIEKGQTVTLRCDPISGHDNLYWYRRVMGKEIKFLLHFVKESKQDESGMPNNRFLAERTGGTYSTLKVQPAELEDSGVYFCASSQYREGDTQYFGPGTRLTVL.

About this clone itself: Germline and junction disagree at one end, which may indicate a read error. This specimen includes other DNA sequences encoding the same CDR3. V is TRBV6-5 and J is TRBJ2-2, with D unresolved. CDR1 and CDR2 from the germline V gene are MNHEY and SVGAGI. The CDR3 runs to 12 residues. CDR3 in DNA: TGTGCCAGTAGTTTAGTGGACGGGGAGCTGTTTTTT. This translates into CASSLVDGELFF.

The chain combines TRBV11-2 with TRBJ2-1; TRBD2 matches at 9 bases. CDR1 is SGHAT and CDR2 is FQNNGV in the germline V gene. V shed 3 bases and J 2 bases; nucleotides not matched to a gene: 2. The CDR3 extends over 15 amino acids. CDR3 sequence (DNA): TGTGCCAGCAGCTTGCGGGGGGGCCCCTACAATGAGCAGTTCTTC. Translation gives CASSLRGGPYNEQFF.